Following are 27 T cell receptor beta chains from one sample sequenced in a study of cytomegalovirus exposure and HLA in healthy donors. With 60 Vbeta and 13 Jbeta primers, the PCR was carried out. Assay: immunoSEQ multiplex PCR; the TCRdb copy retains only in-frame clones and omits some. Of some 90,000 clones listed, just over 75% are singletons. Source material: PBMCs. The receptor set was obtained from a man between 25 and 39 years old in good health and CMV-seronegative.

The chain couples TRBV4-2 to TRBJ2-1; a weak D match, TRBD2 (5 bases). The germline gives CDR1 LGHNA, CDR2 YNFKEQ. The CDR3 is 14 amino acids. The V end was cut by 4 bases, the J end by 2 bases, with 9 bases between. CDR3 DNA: TGTGCCAGCAGCCTAGAGGGCGCCTACAATGAGCAGTTCTTC. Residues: CASSLEGAYNEQFF.

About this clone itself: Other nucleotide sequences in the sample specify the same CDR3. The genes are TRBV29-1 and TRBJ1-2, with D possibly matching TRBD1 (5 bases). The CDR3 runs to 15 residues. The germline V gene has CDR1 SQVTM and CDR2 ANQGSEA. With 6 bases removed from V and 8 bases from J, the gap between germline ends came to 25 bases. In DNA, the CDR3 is TGCAGCGTAGCCCGCTTAGCCCTAGAGCGGGACGGCTACACCTTC. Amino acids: CSVARLALERDGYTF.

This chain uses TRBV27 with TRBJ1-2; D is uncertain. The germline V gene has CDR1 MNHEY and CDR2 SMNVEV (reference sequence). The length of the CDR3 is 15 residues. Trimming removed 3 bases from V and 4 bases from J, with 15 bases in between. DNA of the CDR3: TGTGCCAGCAGTTTCCTAAACCCCAATGTCTATGGCTACACCTTC. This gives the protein CASSFLNPNVYGYTF.

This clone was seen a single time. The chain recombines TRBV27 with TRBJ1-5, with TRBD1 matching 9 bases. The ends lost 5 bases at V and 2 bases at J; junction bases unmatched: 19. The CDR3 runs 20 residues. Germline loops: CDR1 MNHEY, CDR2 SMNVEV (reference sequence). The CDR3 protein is CASSRIAGQGIGVGNQPQHF. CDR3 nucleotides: TGTGCCAGCAGTCGGATCGCTGGACAGGGGATAGGGGTTGGCAATCAGCCCCAGCATTTT.

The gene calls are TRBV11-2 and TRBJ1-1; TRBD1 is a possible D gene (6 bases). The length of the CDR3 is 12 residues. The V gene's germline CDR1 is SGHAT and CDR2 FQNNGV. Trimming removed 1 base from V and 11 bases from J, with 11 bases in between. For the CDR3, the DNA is TGTGCCAGCAGCTTAGCTGGGGGCATGGCTTTCTTT. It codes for CASSLAGGMAFF.

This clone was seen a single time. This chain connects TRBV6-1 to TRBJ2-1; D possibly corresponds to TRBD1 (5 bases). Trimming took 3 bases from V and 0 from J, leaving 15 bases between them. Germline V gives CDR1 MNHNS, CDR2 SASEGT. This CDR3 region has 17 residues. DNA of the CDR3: TGTGCCAGCAGTGATAAGGCAGGGCCTAGCTCCTACAATGAGCAGTTCTTC. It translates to CASSDKAGPSSYNEQFF.

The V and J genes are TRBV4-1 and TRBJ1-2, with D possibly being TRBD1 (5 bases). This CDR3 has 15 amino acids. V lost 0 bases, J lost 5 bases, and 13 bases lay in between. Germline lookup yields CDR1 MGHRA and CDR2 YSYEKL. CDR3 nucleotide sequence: TGCGCCAGCAGCCAAGATCGAAGGGACTCATATGGCTACACCTTC. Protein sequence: CASSQDRRDSYGYTF.

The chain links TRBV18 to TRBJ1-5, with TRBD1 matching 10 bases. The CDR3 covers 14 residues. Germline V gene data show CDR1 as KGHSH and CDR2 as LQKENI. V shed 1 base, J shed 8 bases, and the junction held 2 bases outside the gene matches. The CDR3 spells CASSPRGTGEPQHF. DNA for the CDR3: TGTGCCAGCTCACCACGGGGGACAGGGGAGCCCCAGCATTTT.

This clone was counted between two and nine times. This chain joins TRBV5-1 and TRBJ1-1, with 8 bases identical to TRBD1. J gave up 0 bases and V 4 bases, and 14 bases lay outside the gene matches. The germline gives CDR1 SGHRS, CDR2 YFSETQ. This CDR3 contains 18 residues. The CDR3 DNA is TGCGCCAGCAGCGCCGGGACAGGTCGGGGAACCATGAACACTGAAGCTTTCTTT. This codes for CASSAGTGRGTMNTEAFF.

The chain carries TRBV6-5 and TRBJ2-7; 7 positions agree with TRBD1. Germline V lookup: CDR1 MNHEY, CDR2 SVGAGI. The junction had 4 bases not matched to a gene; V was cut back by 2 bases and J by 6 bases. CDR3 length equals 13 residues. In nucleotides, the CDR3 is TGTGCCAGCAGTTACGACAGGGCGGGCGAGCAGTACTTC. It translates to CASSYDRAGEQYF.

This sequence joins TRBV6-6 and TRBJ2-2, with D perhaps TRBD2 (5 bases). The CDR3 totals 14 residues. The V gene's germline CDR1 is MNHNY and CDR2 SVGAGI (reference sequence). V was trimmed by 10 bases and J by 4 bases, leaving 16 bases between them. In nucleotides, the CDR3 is TGTGCCACCACCAGATTGGGAGTCACCGGGGAGCTGTTTTTT. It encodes CATTRLGVTGELFF.

DNA for the CDR3: TGTGCCATCACCCCGGACCAGGGTGGCTACACCTTC. It is translated as CAITPDQGGYTF. This chain uses TRBV10-3 with TRBJ1-2; tentatively, D is TRBD1 (5 bases). The CDR3 is made up of 12 amino acids. Germline CDR1 and CDR2: ENHRY and SYGVKD. V was pared by 7 bases and J by 7 bases, with 13 bases between.

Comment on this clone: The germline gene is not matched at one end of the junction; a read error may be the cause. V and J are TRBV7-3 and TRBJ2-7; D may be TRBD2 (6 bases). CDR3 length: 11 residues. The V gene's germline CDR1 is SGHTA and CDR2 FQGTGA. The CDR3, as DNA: TGTGCCAGCAGCGCCGGGACTGAGCGGTACTTC. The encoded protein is CASSAGTERYF.

The CDR3 spells CASSAEGAGYNEQFF. Written as DNA, the CDR3 is TGTGCCAGCAGCGCGGAAGGAGCTGGGTACAATGAGCAGTTCTTC. The chain is built from TRBV9 and TRBJ2-1; no definite D call. CDR3 size: 15 residues. V lost 3 bases and J lost 4, with 14 bases in between. Germline-derived CDR1 and CDR2 are SGDLS and YYNGEE. The variable domain in full, with the rest retrieved from reference TRBV9 and TRBJ2-1, is DSGVTQTPKHLITATGQRVTLRCSPRSGDLSVYWYQQSLDQGLQFLIQYYNGEERAKGNILERFSAQQFPDLHSELNLSSLELGDSALYFCASSAEGAGYNEQFFGPGTRLTVL.

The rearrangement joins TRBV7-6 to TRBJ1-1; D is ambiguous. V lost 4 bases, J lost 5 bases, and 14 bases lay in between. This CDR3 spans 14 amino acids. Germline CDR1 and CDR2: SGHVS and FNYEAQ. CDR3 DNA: TGTGCCAGCAGCTCGGCCGCGGGGAGGACTGAAGCTTTCTTT. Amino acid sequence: CASSSAAGRTEAFF.

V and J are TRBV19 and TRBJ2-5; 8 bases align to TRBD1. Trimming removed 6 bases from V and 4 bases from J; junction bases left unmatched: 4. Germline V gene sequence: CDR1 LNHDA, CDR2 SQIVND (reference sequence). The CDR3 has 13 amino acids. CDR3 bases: TGTGCCAGTAGGTCCAGGGGGCCAGAGACCCAGTACTTC. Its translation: CASRSRGPETQYF. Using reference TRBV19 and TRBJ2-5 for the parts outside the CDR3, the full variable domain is DGGITQSPKYLFRKEGQNVTLSCEQNLNHDAMYWYRQDPGQGLRLIYYSQIVNDFQKGDIAEGYSVSREKKESFPLTVTSAQKNPTAFYLCASRSRGPETQYFGPGTRLLVL.

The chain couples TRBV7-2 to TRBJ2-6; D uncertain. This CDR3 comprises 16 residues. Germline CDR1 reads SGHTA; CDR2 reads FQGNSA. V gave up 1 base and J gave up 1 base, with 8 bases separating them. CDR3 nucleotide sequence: TGTGCCAGCAGCTTAGGGCCTTGGTCTGGGGCCAACGTCCTGACTTTC. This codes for CASSLGPWSGANVLTF. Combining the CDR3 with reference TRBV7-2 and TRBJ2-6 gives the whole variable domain GAGVSQSPSNKVTEKGKDVELRCDPISGHTALYWYRQSLGQGLEFLIYFQGNSAPDKSGLPSDRFSAERTGGSVSTLTIQRTQQEDSAVYLCASSLGPWSGANVLTFGAGSRLTVL.

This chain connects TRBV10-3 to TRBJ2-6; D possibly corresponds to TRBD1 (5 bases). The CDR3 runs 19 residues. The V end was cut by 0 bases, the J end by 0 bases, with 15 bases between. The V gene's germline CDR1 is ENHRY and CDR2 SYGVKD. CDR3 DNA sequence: TGTGCCATCAGTGAGTCGAGGATCCAGGGTGGCTCTGGGGCCAACGTCCTGACTTTC. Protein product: CAISESRIQGGSGANVLTF.

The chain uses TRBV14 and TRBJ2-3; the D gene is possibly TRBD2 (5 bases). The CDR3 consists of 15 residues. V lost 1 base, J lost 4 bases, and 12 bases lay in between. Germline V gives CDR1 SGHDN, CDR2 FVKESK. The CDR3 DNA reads TGTGCCAGCAGCCAAGGGACTCCGGGCGCAGATACGCAGTATTTT. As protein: CASSQGTPGADTQYF.

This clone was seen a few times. As DNA, the CDR3 is TGTGCCAGCAGTTACTTACAGGAGTTCTCCGAGCAGTACTTC. Translated, it gives CASSYLQEFSEQYF. The gene calls are TRBV6-5 and TRBJ2-7; D is perhaps TRBD1 (5 bases). The V and J ends lost 1 base and 6 bases respectively, with 13 bases between them. CDR1 is MNHEY and CDR2 is SVGAGI in the germline V gene. The CDR3 length is 14 residues.

Written as DNA, the CDR3 is TGTGCCAGCAGCGTAAGCTCAGGGGGTTCACCCCTCCACTTT. Residues: CASSVSSGGSPLHF. The chain combines TRBV9 with TRBJ1-6; 7 bases agree with TRBD1. This CDR3 region has 14 residues. V shed 1 base, J shed 9 bases, and the junction held 4 bases outside the gene matches. Germline-derived CDR1 and CDR2 are SGDLS and YYNGEE. The whole variable domain, remainder taken from reference TRBV9 and TRBJ1-6, is DSGVTQTPKHLITATGQRVTLRCSPRSGDLSVYWYQQSLDQGLQFLIQYYNGEERAKGNILERFSAQQFPDLHSELNLSSLELGDSALYFCASSVSSGGSPLHFGNGTRLTVT.

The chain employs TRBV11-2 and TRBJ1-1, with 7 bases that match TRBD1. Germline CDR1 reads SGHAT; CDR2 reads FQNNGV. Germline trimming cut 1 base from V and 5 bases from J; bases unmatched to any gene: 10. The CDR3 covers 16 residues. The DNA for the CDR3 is TGTGCCAGCAGCTTAGTCCCCGCGAGACAGGGTACTGAAGCTTTCTTT. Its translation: CASSLVPARQGTEAFF. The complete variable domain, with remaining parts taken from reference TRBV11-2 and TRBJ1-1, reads EAGVAQSPRYKIIEKRQSVAFWCNPISGHATLYWYQQILGQGPKLLIQFQNNGVVDDSQLPKDRFSAERLKGVDSTLKIQPAKLEDSAVYLCASSLVPARQGTEAFFGQGTRLTVV.

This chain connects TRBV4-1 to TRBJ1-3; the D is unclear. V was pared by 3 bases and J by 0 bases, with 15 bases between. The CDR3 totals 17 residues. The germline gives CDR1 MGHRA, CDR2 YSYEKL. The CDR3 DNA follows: TGCGCCAGCAGCCAGTCTCTCAGGCTATTCTCTGGAAACACCATATATTTT. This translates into CASSQSLRLFSGNTIYF.

This CDR3 is CASSGTNVLYF. DNA for the CDR3: TGCGCCAGCAGCGGGACAAACGTGTTGTACTTC. The rearrangement uses TRBV5-1 and TRBJ2-5; D is perhaps TRBD1 (6 bases). This CDR3 spans 11 amino acids. Per the germline V gene, CDR1 is SGHRS and CDR2 is YFSETQ. The V end lost 4 bases, the J end lost 13 bases, and 14 bases lay between the germline ends.

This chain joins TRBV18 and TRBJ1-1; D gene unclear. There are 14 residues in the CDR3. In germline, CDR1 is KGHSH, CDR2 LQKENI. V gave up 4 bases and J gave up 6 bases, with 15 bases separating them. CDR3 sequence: CASSQITKSPEAFF. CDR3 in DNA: TGTGCCAGCTCACAAATCACAAAATCTCCTGAAGCTTTCTTT.

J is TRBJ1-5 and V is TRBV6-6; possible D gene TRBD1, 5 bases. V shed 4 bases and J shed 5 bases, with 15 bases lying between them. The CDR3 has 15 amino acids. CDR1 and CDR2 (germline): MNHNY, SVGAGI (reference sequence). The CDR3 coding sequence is TGTGCCAGCAGTTCTCGATGGGGGGTTGATCAGCCCCAGCATTTT. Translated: CASSSRWGVDQPQHF.

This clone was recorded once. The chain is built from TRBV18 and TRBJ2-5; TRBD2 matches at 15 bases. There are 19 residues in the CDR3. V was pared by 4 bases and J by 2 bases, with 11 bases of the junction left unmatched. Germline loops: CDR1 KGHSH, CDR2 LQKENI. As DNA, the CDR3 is TGTGCCAGCTCACAGGATTTGGGACTAGCGGGAGGAACACAAGAGACCCAGTACTTC. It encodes CASSQDLGLAGGTQETQYF.